The 6 T cell receptor beta chains reported below all come from one sample, sequenced in a study of control samples from healthy donors and cancer patients (dated by TCRdb to 2020 to 2021). The library came from the immunoSEQ multiplex PCR assay. Not all clones reach the TCRdb copy of this immuneACCESS table, which keeps in-frame sequences only. Checked studies attribute under half of the gap to unresolved V genes and leave the rest unexplained. The sample table contains some 150,000 clones; only one count was recorded for around 95% of them. 5.7% of the sample goes to the ten largest clones. Sequenced: blood. The receptors come from a man aged 35 to 55 in good health.

CDR3 protein: CASSQDSRYPTSTDTQYF. DNA of the CDR3: TGCGCCAGCAGCCAAGATTCCCGGTACCCCACTAGCACAGATACGCAGTATTTT. The V call is TRBV4-1, the J call TRBJ2-3; no firm D call. Between the trimmed V and J ends, which lost 0 bases and 0 bases, there was a span of 16 bases. Germline lookup yields CDR1 MGHRA and CDR2 YSYEKL. CDR3 size: 18 residues.

V is TRBV15 and J is TRBJ2-7; no clear D gene. The CDR3 is made up of 17 amino acids. In germline, CDR1 is LNHNV, CDR2 YYDKDF (reference sequence). The V gene lost 0 bases and the J gene lost 0 bases, with 15 bases spanning the gap. In DNA form, the CDR3 reads TGTGCCACCAGCAGAGATCGAGCGCCTCCGAGCTCCTACGAGCAGTACTTC. This translates into CATSRDRAPPSSYEQYF.

J is TRBJ2-2 and V is TRBV4-1; 9 bases match TRBD1. V shed 3 bases, J shed 8 bases, and the junction held 10 bases outside the gene matches. Germline V lookup: CDR1 MGHRA, CDR2 YSYEKL. The CDR3 loop spans 16 amino acids. CDR3 residues: CASSQGRQGVVGELFF. The CDR3 DNA reads as TGCGCCAGCAGCCAGGGAAGACAGGGGGTTGTAGGGGAGCTGTTTTTT.

This rearrangement joins TRBV11-2 to TRBJ1-6; D remains ambiguous. V lost 5 bases and J 10 bases, leaving 15 bases between the germline ends. The germline CDR1 and CDR2 sequences are SGHAT and FQNNGV. This CDR3 is built from 14 residues. CDR3 region: CASSPKSERSPLHF. The CDR3 DNA reads as TGTGCCAGCAGCCCAAAAAGTGAACGATCACCCCTCCACTTT.

The chain recombines TRBV11-2 with TRBJ1-5; TRBD1 matches 8 bases. The CDR3 sequence is 14 residues long. Trimming removed 5 bases from V and 2 bases from J; junction bases left unmatched: 2. Germline values: CDR1 SGHAT, CDR2 FQNNGV. The CDR3 reads CASSPDRGNQPQHF. The CDR3 nucleotides are TGTGCCAGCAGCCCGGACAGGGGCAATCAGCCCCAGCATTTT.

The chain recombines TRBV19 with TRBJ2-7; tentatively, D is TRBD1 or TRBD2 (6 bases each). The ends were cut back, 0 bases at V and 0 bases at J, with 9 bases in the middle. The CDR3 contains 15 residues. CDR1 and CDR2 from the germline V gene are LNHDA and SQIVND (reference sequence). CDR3 sequence (DNA): TGTGCCAGTAGTATAGACGGGGGCAGCTCCTACGAGCAGTACTTC. Its translation is CASSIDGGSSYEQYF.